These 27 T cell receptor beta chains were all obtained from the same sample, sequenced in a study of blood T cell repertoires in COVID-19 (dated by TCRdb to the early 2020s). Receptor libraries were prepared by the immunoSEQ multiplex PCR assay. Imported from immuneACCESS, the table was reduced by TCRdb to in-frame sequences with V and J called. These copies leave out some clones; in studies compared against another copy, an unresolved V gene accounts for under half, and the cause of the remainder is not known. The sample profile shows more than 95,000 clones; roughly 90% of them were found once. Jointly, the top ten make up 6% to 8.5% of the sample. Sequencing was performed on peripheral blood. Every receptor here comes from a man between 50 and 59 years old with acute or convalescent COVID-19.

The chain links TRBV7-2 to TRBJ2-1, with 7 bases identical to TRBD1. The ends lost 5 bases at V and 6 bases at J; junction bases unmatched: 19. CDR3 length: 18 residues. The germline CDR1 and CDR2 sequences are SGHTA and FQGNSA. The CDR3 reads CASSPHPIQGLGGNEQFF. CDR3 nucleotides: TGTGCCAGCAGCCCCCACCCGATACAGGGGTTAGGGGGCAATGAGCAGTTCTTC.

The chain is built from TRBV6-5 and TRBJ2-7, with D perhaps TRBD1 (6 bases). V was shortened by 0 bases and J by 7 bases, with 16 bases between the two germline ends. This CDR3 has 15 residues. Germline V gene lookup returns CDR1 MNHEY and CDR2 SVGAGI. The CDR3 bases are TGTGCCAGCAGTTACTCCGGCAGGGGACGAATAGAGCAGTACTTC. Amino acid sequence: CASSYSGRGRIEQYF.

CDR3 nucleotide sequence: TGTGCCATCAGTCAAGCGGGAGATACGGGGGAGCTGTTTTTT. Residues: CAISQAGDTGELFF. The chain has TRBV10-3 and TRBJ2-2; 8 bases are a match to TRBD2. The CDR3 sequence is 14 residues long. Per germline, CDR1 ENHRY and CDR2 SYGVKD. The junction had 7 bases not matched to a gene; V was cut back by 5 bases and J by 8 bases.

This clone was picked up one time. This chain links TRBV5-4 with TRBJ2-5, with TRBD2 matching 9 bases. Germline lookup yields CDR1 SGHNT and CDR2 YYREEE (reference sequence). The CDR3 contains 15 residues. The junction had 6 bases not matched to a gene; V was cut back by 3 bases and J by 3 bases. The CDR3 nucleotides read TGTGCCAGCAGCTCCCGGCGGGAGGGGGAAGAGACCCAGTACTTC. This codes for CASSSRREGEETQYF.

The CDR3 DNA follows: TGCGCCAGCAGACCCACTAGCGGGAGGTACGAGCAGTACTTC. It codes for CASRPTSGRYEQYF. The chain is built from TRBV10-2 and TRBJ2-7; the match to TRBD2 covers 12 bases. CDR3 length equals 14 residues. V lost 6 bases and J lost 4; bases outside the gene matches: 4. The germline V gene has CDR1 WSHSY and CDR2 SAAADI.

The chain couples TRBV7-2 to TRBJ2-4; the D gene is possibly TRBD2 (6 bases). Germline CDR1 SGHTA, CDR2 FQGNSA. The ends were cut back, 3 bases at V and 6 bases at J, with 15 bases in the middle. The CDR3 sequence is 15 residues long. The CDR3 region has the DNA TGTGCCAGCAGCTTCTGGCGGGACTCTGGAAACATTCAGTACTTC. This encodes CASSFWRDSGNIQYF.

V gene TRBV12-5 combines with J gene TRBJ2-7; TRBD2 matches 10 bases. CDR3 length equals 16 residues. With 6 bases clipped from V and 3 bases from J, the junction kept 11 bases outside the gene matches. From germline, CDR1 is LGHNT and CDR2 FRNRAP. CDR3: CASGTLLAGNHYEQYF. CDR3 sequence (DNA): TGTGCTAGTGGAACGTTACTAGCGGGGAACCACTACGAGCAGTACTTC. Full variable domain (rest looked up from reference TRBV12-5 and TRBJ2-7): DARVTQTPRHKVTEMGQEVTMRCQPILGHNTVFWYRQTMMQGLELLAYFRNRAPLDDSGMPKDRFSAEMPDATLATLKIQPSEPRDSAVYFCASGTLLAGNHYEQYFGPGTRLTVT.

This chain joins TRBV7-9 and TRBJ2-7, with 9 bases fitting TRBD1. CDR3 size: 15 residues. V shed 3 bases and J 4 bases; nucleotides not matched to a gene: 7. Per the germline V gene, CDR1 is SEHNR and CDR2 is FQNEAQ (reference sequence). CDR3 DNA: TGTGCCAGCAGCTTCCAGGACAGGGGAGTATACGAGCAGTACTTC. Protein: CASSFQDRGVYEQYF.

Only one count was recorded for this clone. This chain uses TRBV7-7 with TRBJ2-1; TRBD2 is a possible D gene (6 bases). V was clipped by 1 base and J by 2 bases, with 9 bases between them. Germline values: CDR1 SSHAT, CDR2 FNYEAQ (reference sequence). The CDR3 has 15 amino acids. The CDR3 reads CASSLGLAPYNEQFF. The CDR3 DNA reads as TGTGCCAGCAGCTTAGGGCTAGCGCCCTACAATGAGCAGTTCTTC.

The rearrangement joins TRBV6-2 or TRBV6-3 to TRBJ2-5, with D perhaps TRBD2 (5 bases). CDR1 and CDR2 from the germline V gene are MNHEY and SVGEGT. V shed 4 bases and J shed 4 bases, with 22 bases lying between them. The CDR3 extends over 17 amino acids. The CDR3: CASSFRAVRVKGETQYF. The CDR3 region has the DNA TGTGCCAGCAGTTTTAGAGCGGTCAGAGTTAAGGGAGAGACCCAGTACTTC.

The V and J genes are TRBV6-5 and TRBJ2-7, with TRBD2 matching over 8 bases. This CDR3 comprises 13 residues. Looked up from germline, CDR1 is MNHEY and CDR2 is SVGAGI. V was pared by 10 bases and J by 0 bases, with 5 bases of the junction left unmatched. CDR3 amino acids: CATTGGTSYEQYF. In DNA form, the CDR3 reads TGTGCCACCACGGGGGGGACCTCCTACGAGCAGTACTTC.

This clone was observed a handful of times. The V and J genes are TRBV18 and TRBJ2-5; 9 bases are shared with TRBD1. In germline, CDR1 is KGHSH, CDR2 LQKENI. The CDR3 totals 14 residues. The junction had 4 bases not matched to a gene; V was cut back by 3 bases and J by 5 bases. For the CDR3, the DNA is TGTGCCAGCTCACCCACAGGGGGCCGGGAGACCCAGTACTTC. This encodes CASSPTGGRETQYF.

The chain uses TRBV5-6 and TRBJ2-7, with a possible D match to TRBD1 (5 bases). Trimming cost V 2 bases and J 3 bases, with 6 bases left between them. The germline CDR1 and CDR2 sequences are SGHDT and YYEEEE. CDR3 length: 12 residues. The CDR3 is CASSFQGYEQYF. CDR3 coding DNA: TGTGCCAGCAGCTTCCAGGGCTACGAGCAGTACTTC.

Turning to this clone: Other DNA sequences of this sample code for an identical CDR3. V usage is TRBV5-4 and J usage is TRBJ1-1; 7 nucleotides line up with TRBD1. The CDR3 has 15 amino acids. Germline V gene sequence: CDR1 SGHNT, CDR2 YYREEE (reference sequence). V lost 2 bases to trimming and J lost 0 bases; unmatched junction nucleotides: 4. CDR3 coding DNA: TGTGCCAGCAGCTTACCGGGACAGCTGAACACTGAAGCTTTCTTT. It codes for CASSLPGQLNTEAFF.

Written as DNA, the CDR3 is TGTGCCAGCAGAGCCAGGGTATTCCTAAACCGCTATAACTCCTACGAGCAGTACTTC. This gives the protein CASRARVFLNRYNSYEQYF. J is TRBJ2-7 and V is TRBV3-1 (or the pseudogene TRBV3-2); D perhaps matches TRBD1 (5 bases). The V gene lost 6 bases and the J gene lost 0 bases, with 27 bases spanning the gap. CDR3 size: 19 residues. Germline CDR1 is LGHDT and CDR2 is YNNKEL (reference sequence).

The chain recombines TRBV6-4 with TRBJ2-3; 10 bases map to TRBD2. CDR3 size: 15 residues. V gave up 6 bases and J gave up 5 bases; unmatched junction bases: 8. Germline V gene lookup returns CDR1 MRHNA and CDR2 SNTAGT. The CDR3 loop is CASRRAGGTLDTQYF. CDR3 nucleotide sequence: TGTGCCAGCAGGAGAGCGGGAGGGACTTTAGATACGCAGTATTTT.

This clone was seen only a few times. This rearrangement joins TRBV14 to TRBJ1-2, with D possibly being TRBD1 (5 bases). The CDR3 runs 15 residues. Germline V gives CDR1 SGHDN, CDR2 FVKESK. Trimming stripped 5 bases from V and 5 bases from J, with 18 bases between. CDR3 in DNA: TGTGCCAGCAGCGGGGGACCCGGGGGATCTTATGGCTACACCTTC. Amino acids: CASSGGPGGSYGYTF.

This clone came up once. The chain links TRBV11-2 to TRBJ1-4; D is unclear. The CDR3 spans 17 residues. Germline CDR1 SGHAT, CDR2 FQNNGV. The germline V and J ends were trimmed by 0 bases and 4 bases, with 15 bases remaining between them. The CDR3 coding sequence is TGTGCCAGCAGCTTAGAGGTAGGTTTACTAGGTAATGAAAAACTGTTTTTT. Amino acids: CASSLEVGLLGNEKLFF.

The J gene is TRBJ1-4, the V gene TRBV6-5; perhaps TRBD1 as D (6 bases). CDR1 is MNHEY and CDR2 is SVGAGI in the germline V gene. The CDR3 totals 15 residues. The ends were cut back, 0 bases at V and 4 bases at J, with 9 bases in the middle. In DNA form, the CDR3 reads TGTGCCAGCAGTTACTCCGGGACACTTAATGAAAAACTGTTTTTT. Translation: CASSYSGTLNEKLFF.

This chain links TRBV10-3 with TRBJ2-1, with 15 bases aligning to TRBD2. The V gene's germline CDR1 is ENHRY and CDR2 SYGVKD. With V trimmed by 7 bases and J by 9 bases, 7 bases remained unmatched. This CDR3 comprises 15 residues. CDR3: CAINGLAGGVGEQFF. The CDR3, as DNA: TGTGCCATCAACGGACTAGCGGGAGGGGTAGGTGAGCAGTTCTTC.

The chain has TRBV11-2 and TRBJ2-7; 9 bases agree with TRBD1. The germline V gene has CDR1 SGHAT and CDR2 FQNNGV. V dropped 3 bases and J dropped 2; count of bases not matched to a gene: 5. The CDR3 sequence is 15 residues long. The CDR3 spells CASSFAGTGTYEQYF. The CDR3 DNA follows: TGTGCCAGCAGCTTCGCCGGGACAGGGACCTACGAGCAGTACTTC.

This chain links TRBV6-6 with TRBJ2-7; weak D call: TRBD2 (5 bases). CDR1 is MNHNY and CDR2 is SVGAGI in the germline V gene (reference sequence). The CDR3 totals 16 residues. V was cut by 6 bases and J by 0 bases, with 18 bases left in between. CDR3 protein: CASRALDLAPSYEQYF. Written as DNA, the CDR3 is TGTGCCAGCAGGGCCCTAGACCTAGCACCCTCCTACGAGCAGTACTTC.

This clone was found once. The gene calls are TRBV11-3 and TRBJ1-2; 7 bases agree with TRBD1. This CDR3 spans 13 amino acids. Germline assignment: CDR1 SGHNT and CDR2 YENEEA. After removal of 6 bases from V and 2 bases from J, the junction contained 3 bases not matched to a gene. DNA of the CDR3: TGTGCCAGCAGTCGGACAGGCAACTATGGCTACACCTTC. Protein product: CASSRTGNYGYTF.

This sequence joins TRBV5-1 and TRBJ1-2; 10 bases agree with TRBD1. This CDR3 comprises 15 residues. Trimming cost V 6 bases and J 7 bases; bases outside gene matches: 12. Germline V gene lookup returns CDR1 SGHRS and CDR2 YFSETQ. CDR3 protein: CASNELTGGAPGYTF. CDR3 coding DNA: TGCGCCAGCAACGAACTGACAGGGGGCGCGCCTGGCTACACCTTC.

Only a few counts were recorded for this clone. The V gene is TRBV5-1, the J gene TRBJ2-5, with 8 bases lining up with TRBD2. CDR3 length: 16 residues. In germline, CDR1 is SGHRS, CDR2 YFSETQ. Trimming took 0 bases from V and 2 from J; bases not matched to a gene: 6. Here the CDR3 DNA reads TGCGCCAGCAGCTTGGTGCCTAGCGGGTTGCAAGAGACCCAGTACTTC. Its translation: CASSLVPSGLQETQYF.

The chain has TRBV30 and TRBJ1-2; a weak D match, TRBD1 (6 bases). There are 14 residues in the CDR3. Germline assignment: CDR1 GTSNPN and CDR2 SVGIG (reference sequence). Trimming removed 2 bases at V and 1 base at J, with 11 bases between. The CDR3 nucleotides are TGTGCCTGGAGTATGAGGGGACATAACTATGGCTACACCTTC. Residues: CAWSMRGHNYGYTF.

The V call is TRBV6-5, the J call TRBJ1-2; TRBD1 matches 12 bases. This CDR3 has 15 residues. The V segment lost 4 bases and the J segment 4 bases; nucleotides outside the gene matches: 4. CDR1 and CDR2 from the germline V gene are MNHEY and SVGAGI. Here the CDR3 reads CASSSGQGAIYGYTF. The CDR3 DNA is TGTGCCAGCAGTTCGGGACAGGGGGCAATCTATGGCTACACCTTC.